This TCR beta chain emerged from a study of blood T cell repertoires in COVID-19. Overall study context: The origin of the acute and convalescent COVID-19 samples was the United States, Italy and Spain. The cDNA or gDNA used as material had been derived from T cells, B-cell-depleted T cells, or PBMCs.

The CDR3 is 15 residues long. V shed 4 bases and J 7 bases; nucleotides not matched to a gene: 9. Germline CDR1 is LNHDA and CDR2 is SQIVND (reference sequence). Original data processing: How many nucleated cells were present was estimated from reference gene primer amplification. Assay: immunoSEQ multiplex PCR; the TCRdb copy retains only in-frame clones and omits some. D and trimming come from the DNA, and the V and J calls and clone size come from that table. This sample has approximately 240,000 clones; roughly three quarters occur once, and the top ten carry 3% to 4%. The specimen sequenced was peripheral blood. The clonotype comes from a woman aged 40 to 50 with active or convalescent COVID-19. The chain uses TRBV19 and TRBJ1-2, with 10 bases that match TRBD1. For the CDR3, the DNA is TGTGCCAGTAGTAGACCGCGGGACAGGGGTTTTGGCTACACCTTC. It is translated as CASSRPRDRGFGYTF. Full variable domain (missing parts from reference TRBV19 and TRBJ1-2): DGGITQSPKYLFRKEGQNVTLSCEQNLNHDAMYWYRQDPGQGLRLIYYSQIVNDFQKGDIAEGYSVSREKKESFPLTVTSAQKNPTAFYLCASSRPRDRGFGYTFGSGTRLTVV.